One sample yielded the 29 T cell receptor beta chains listed below, sequenced in a study of cytomegalovirus exposure and HLA in healthy donors. In the PCR, 60 Vbeta and 13 Jbeta primers were used. The protocol was immunoSEQ multiplex PCR, while the TCRdb copy is restricted to in-frame clones and leaves out a portion. The sample shows roughly 160,000 clones, more than 75% of them seen only once. The sequenced sample consisted of PBMCs. These receptors were taken from a young man in good health and CMV-seropositive.

The chain recombines TRBV4-3 with TRBJ2-4; weak D call: TRBD1 (6 bases). V was cut by 4 bases and J by 4 bases, with 17 bases left in between. Germline-derived CDR1 and CDR2 are LGHNA and YSLEER. The CDR3 has 16 residues. The CDR3, as DNA: TGCGCCAGCAGCCTCTTATATGTAGGGGGTAAAAACATTCAGTACTTC. It yields the protein CASSLLYVGGKNIQYF.

This clone has just a few counts. This sequence joins TRBV4-3 and TRBJ2-6; D is uncertain. Germline assignment: CDR1 LGHNA and CDR2 YSLEER. V was trimmed by 0 bases and J by 0 bases, leaving 6 bases between them. This CDR3 is built from 16 residues. CDR3 sequence (DNA): TGCGCCAGCAGCCAAGAACCGGGCTCTGGGGCCAACGTCCTGACTTTC. Amino acids: CASSQEPGSGANVLTF.

This chain links TRBV4-1 with TRBJ1-1, with 9 bases identical to TRBD1. Germline CDR1 reads MGHRA; CDR2 reads YSYEKL. The CDR3 has 14 residues. The J segment lost 4 bases and the V segment lost 3 bases, leaving 3 bases of the junction unmatched. CDR3 bases: TGCGCCAGCAGCCAGGGACAGGGAGCCACTGAAGCTTTCTTT. It yields the protein CASSQGQGATEAFF.

V usage is TRBV6-5 and J usage is TRBJ2-7; TRBD1 agrees at 9 bases. Germline V CDR1 and CDR2: MNHEY, SVGAGI. Trimming at V came to 6 bases and at J to 3 bases, leaving 9 bases not matched to a gene. The CDR3 covers 15 residues. CDR3 region: CASSYLPTGGYEQYF. CDR3 bases: TGTGCCAGCAGCTACCTACCGACAGGGGGCTACGAGCAGTACTTC.

This clone was detected once. The genes are TRBV6-1 and TRBJ2-1, with D unclear. The CDR3 runs 12 residues. CDR1 is MNHNS and CDR2 is SASEGT in the germline V gene. V lost 8 bases and J lost 7, with 12 bases in between. The CDR3: CASGQSRNEQFF. For the CDR3, the DNA is TGTGCCAGCGGGCAGAGTAGAAATGAGCAGTTCTTC.

This clone showed up just a few times. This chain links TRBV6-5 with TRBJ1-1; D ambiguous. V was clipped by 2 bases and J by 4 bases, with 11 bases between them. CDR3 length: 14 residues. Germline assignment: CDR1 MNHEY and CDR2 SVGAGI. This CDR3 reads CASSYQVGVTEAFF. DNA for the CDR3: TGTGCCAGCAGTTACCAGGTCGGGGTCACTGAAGCTTTCTTT.

This chain links TRBV7-2 with TRBJ2-5; D is possibly TRBD2 (6 bases). Trimming removed 6 bases from V and 5 bases from J, with 13 bases in between. The CDR3 consists of 13 residues. Germline CDR1 is SGHTA and CDR2 is FQGNSA. CDR3 protein: CASSSGRGETQYF. CDR3 in DNA: TGTGCCAGCAGTAGCGGTCGGGGGGAGACCCAGTACTTC.

This rearrangement joins TRBV28 to TRBJ2-1; TRBD2 matches 16 bases. The CDR3 sequence is 17 residues long. Looked up from germline, CDR1 is MDHEN and CDR2 is SYDVKM. The V segment lost 5 bases and the J segment 5 bases; nucleotides outside the gene matches: 6. In nucleotides, the CDR3 is TGTGCCAGCAGTCCCCACGGGACTAGCGGGAGGGACAATGAGCAGTTCTTC. This gives the protein CASSPHGTSGRDNEQFF.

The V and J genes are TRBV5-1 and TRBJ2-5; D possibly corresponds to TRBD1 (6 bases). CDR3 size: 15 residues. In germline, CDR1 is SGHRS, CDR2 YFSETQ. Trimming left V 5 bases short and J 4 bases short, with 18 bases between. Here the CDR3 reads CASSLTGGNLETQYF. In DNA form, the CDR3 reads TGCGCCAGCAGTTTGACAGGCGGTAATCTAGAGACCCAGTACTTC.

This chain uses TRBV11-2 with TRBJ2-1; 7 nucleotides match TRBD2. The CDR3 spans 16 residues. V dropped 2 bases and J dropped 7; count of bases not matched to a gene: 11. Germline CDR1 and CDR2: SGHAT and FQNNGV. The CDR3 here is CASSLLRGRTRNEQFF. The CDR3 region has the DNA TGTGCCAGCAGCTTACTCCGCGGGAGAACGCGGAATGAGCAGTTCTTC.

The CDR3 here is CASSFTGTGDEQYF. The CDR3 bases are TGTGCCAGCAGCTTTACCGGGACAGGGGACGAGCAGTACTTC. The chain links TRBV5-5 to TRBJ2-7; 10 bases fit TRBD1. The germline gives CDR1 SGHKS, CDR2 YYEKEE (reference sequence). V trimming: 2 bases; J trimming: 5 bases; junction bases outside the gene matches: 4. The CDR3 has 14 residues.

This clone was counted a few times. The chain carries TRBV5-1 and TRBJ1-1; D is unclear. The germline V gene encodes CDR1 SGHRS and CDR2 YFSETQ. The V end was cut by 0 bases, the J end by 1 base, with 4 bases between. The CDR3 contains 13 residues. The DNA for the CDR3 is TGCGCCAGCAGCTTGGAACAGAACACTGAAGCTTTCTTT. It is translated as CASSLEQNTEAFF.

The DNA for the CDR3 is TGTGCCAGCAGTGACTCTCCGGGGGAGGGCTCCGGGCAGTTCTTC. Protein sequence: CASSDSPGEGSGQFF. The rearrangement uses TRBV6-4 and TRBJ2-1; TRBD2 matches 7 bases. CDR1 MRHNA and CDR2 SNTAGT come from the germline V gene. With V trimmed by 0 bases and J by 12 bases, 11 bases remained unmatched. The CDR3 runs 15 residues.

Comments on this clone: This sample includes further DNA sequences coding for the same CDR3. The chain has TRBV7-9 and TRBJ2-1; D gene ambiguous. This CDR3 has 13 residues. V lost 1 base and J lost 6, with 7 bases in between. Germline values: CDR1 SEHNR, CDR2 FQNEAQ (reference sequence). CDR3 nucleotide sequence: TGTGCCAGCAGCTTAGGGCTCCTCAATGAGCAGTTCTTC. This sequence encodes CASSLGLLNEQFF.

The chain couples TRBV5-1 to TRBJ2-2, with 9 positions matching TRBD1. V shed 6 bases, J shed 4 bases, and the junction held 7 bases outside the gene matches. The CDR3 covers 15 residues. Germline CDR1 SGHRS, CDR2 YFSETQ. The CDR3 DNA is TGCGCCAGCAAAAAACAGGGGGCGAGCACCGGGGAGCTGTTTTTT. This translates into CASKKQGASTGELFF.

V and J are TRBV30 and TRBJ2-6, with D tentatively TRBD1 (6 bases). V was trimmed by 8 bases and J by 0 bases, leaving 11 bases between them. The length of the CDR3 is 14 residues. CDR1 is GTSNPN, CDR2 SVGIG, per germline (reference sequence). The CDR3 protein is CAGLTGSGANVLTF. As DNA, the CDR3 is TGTGCCGGCTTGACAGGCTCTGGGGCCAACGTCCTGACTTTC.

The rearrangement joins TRBV6-6 to TRBJ1-5; a possible D gene is TRBD1 (5 bases). The CDR3 is made up of 14 amino acids. V dropped 6 bases and J dropped 1 base, with 10 bases sitting between them. Germline assignment: CDR1 MNHNY and CDR2 SVGAGI (reference sequence). The CDR3 DNA is TGTGCCAGCAGCCCCAGACAGAGCAATCAGCCCCAGCATTTT. It yields the protein CASSPRQSNQPQHF.

The chain joins TRBV5-1 to TRBJ1-4; TRBD1 is a possible D gene (5 bases). This CDR3 is 16 amino acids long. The germline V gene has CDR1 SGHRS and CDR2 YFSETQ. The V end lost 1 base, the J end lost 0 bases, and 10 bases lay between the germline ends. The CDR3 loop reads CASSLQGGATNEKLFF. The CDR3 bases are TGCGCCAGCAGCTTGCAGGGTGGCGCAACTAATGAAAAACTGTTTTTT.

The chain is built from TRBV11-1 and TRBJ2-7, with D hard to call. Germline V lookup: CDR1 SGHAT, CDR2 FQDESV (reference sequence). Trimming pared 4 bases from V and 9 bases from J, leaving 19 bases between. CDR3 length: 14 amino acids. The CDR3 DNA is TGTGCCAGCAGCTCAGGCAGGTCTATCCTCGGGCAGTACTTC. Its translation: CASSSGRSILGQYF.

There are a few counts of this clone. The chain uses TRBV30 and TRBJ1-5; D unresolved. Deletions cut 2 bases from V and 5 bases from J, with 10 bases between. Germline CDR1 reads GTSNPN; CDR2 reads SVGIG (reference sequence). The CDR3 is made up of 13 amino acids. For the CDR3, the DNA is TGTGCCTGGAGTACCCTTTTAGATCAGCCCCAGCATTTT. Its translation is CAWSTLLDQPQHF.

V is TRBV5-1 and J is TRBJ1-2, with 7 bases lining up with TRBD1. The CDR3 is made up of 15 amino acids. Unmatched junction bases numbered 11, after V lost 1 base and J lost 8 bases. Germline V lookup: CDR1 SGHRS, CDR2 YFSETQ. The CDR3 DNA sequence: TGCGCCAGCAGCTTGTTACAGGGGCCCATGGGGGGCTACACCTTC. Protein sequence: CASSLLQGPMGGYTF.

The chain's CDR3 is CASSPSATDTQYF. Here the CDR3 DNA reads TGTGCCAGCAGCCCCTCAGCGACAGATACGCAGTATTTT. This chain joins TRBV7-3 and TRBJ2-3; D ambiguous. V was shortened by 5 bases and J by 3 bases, with 9 bases between the two germline ends. CDR3 length: 13 amino acids. The germline gives CDR1 SGHTA, CDR2 FQGTGA. The full variable domain, completed using reference TRBV7-3 and TRBJ2-3, is GAGVSQTPSNKVTEKGKYVELRCDPISGHTALYWYRQSLGQGPEFLIYFQGTGAADDSGLPNDRFFAVRPEGSVSTLKIQRTERGDSAVYLCASSPSATDTQYFGPGTRLTVL.

The CDR3 nucleotides read TGTGCCAGCAGCTTAGGTTACGGGACTAGCACTGGCACAGATACGCAGTATTTT. It specifies CASSLGYGTSTGTDTQYF. The chain uses TRBV7-6 and TRBJ2-3; 9 bases match TRBD2. CDR1 and CDR2 (germline): SGHVS, FNYEAQ. V shed 1 base, J shed 1 base, and the junction held 9 bases outside the gene matches. CDR3 size: 18 residues.

This clone was counted once. The chain is built from TRBV29-1 and TRBJ2-7; 7 bases align to TRBD1. J gave up 6 bases and V 0 bases, and 11 bases lay outside the gene matches. The length of the CDR3 is 15 residues. Germline CDR1 reads SQVTM; CDR2 reads ANQGSEA. The CDR3 loop reads CSVEDLGRGMGEQYF. CDR3 sequence (DNA): TGCAGCGTTGAAGATCTGGGCAGGGGGATGGGCGAGCAGTACTTC.

The CDR3 is CASRRDQETQYF. For the CDR3, the DNA is TGTGCCAGCAGGCGGGACCAAGAGACCCAGTACTTC. The V gene is TRBV6-5, the J gene TRBJ2-5; weak D call: TRBD2 (5 bases). V lost 6 bases, J lost 0 bases, and 5 bases lay in between. Germline V lookup: CDR1 MNHEY, CDR2 SVGAGI. The CDR3 sequence is 12 residues long.

This rearrangement joins TRBV11-3 to TRBJ2-2; D unclear. From germline, CDR1 is SGHNT and CDR2 YENEEA. This CDR3 has 16 residues. V dropped 4 bases and J dropped 4 bases, with 16 bases sitting between them. CDR3 sequence: CASSSFFGRGTGELFF. CDR3 in DNA: TGTGCCAGCAGCTCGTTCTTTGGCAGAGGCACCGGGGAGCTGTTTTTT.

J is TRBJ2-6 and V is TRBV7-9, with D possibly being TRBD2 (5 bases). Trimming removed 8 bases from V and 3 bases from J, with 14 bases in between. Germline CDR1 and CDR2: SEHNR and FQNEAQ (reference sequence). The CDR3 has 15 residues. CDR3 nucleotides: TGTGCCAGCTCAATCCCCCGGGATGGGGCCAACGTCCTGACTTTC. Its translation is CASSIPRDGANVLTF.

V gene TRBV11-3 combines with J gene TRBJ1-2; 12 bases are a match to TRBD1. Germline V CDR1 and CDR2: SGHNT, YENEEA. The J segment lost 8 bases and the V segment lost 0 bases, leaving 4 bases of the junction unmatched. The CDR3 totals 15 residues. The CDR3 bases are TGTGCCAGCAGCTTAGATCCGGGACAGGGGGCCGGCTACACCTTC. Protein sequence: CASSLDPGQGAGYTF.

The sample holds one count of this clone. V gene TRBV7-6 combines with J gene TRBJ1-1; D call uncertain. V was pared by 4 bases and J by 10 bases, with 16 bases between. In germline, CDR1 is SGHVS, CDR2 FNYEAQ. CDR3 length: 13 residues. The CDR3 nucleotides read TGTGCCAGCAGCTCCCCTTCGGTCGCAGGAGCTTTCTTT. The encoded protein is CASSSPSVAGAFF.